The source of this TCR beta chain is a study of blood T cells in healthy people across ages. Study information: About one barcoded beta molecule per two T cells was the capture yield of template switching. Study outcomes and limitations: Strong correlation existed between TCR beta diversity and naive T cell percentage.

Remarks on this clonotype: What it binds is unknown. One junction end does not reproduce the germline sequence, and a read error may be involved.

CDR1 is MDHEN, CDR2 SYDVKM, per germline. The CDR3 runs 15 residues. Using a J-beta primer mix together with a sample-barcoded 5' primer, a second PCR was run for roughly 7 to 11 cycles. All samples yielded 2.5 million or more CDR3-containing paired-end reads. Each CDR3 protein gets one entry after TCRdb re-called the 5' RACE reads with MiXCR. The table includes 1.2 million to 1.5 million distinct CDR3 sequences, 42% detected once. Sequencing was performed on blood. This chain uses TRBV28 with TRBJ2-3; D remains ambiguous. This TCR came from a woman aged 18-29 years in good health. Written as DNA, the CDR3 is TGTGCCGGCAGTGCACTCCCTGTGCCTACAGATACGCAGTATTTT. Translated, it gives CAGSALPVPTDTQYF.